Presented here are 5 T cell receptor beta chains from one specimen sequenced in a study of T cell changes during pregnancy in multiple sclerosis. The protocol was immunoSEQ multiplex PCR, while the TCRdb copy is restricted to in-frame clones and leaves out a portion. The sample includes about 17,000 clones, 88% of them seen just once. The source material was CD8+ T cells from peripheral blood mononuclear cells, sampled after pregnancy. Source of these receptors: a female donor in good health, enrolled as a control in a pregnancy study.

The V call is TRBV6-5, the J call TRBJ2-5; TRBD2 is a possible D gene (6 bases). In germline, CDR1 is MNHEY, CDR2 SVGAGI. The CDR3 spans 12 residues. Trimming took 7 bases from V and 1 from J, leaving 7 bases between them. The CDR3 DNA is TGTGCCAGCATGGGGGGCCAAGAGACCCAGTACTTC. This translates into CASMGGQETQYF.

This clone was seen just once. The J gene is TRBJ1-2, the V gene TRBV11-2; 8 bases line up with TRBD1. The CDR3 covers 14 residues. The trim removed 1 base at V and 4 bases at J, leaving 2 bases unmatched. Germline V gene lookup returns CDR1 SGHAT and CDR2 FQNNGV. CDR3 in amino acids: CASSLGQGIYGYTF. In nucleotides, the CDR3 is TGTGCCAGCAGCTTAGGACAGGGGATCTATGGCTACACCTTC.

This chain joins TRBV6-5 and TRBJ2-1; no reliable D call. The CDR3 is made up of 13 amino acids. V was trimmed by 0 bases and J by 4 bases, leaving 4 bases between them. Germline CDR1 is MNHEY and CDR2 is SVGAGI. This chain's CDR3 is CASSYSFYNEQFF. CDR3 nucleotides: TGTGCCAGCAGTTACTCCTTTTACAATGAGCAGTTCTTC.

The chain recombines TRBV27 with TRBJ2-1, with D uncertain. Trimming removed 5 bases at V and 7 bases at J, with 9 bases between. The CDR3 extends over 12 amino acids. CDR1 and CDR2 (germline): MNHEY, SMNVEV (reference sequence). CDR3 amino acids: CASSVRKNEQFF. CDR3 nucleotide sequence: TGTGCCAGCAGTGTCAGGAAAAATGAGCAGTTCTTC.

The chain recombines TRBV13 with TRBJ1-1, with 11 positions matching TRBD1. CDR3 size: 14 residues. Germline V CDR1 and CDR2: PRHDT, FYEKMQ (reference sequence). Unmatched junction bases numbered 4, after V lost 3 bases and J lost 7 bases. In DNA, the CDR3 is TGTGCCAGCAGCTTGGGGACAGGGGGGGTTGAAGCTTTCTTT. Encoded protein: CASSLGTGGVEAFF.